One sample yielded the 27 T cell receptor beta chains listed below, sequenced in a study of Ad26.COV2.S vaccination and SARS-CoV-2 variants. The sample's treatment: roughly 19 received Ad26.COV2.S at low or high dose, single or two shots; 5 received placebo; per-sample allocation not given. Each sample was drawn 63 days after the first injection (of vaccine or placebo). The table came from immunoSEQ multiplex PCR; TCRdb's copy has only in-frame clones and leaves some out. Of just under 250,000 clones in the sample, roughly 90% were seen once. The sample was peripheral blood, taken in a trial of Ad26.COV2.S vaccine versus placebo. Receptors were obtained from a person between 18 and 59 years old who received the Ad26.COV2.S COVID-19 vaccine or a placebo.

The V call is TRBV29-1, the J call TRBJ1-3; weak D call: TRBD1 (5 bases). CDR1 and CDR2 from the germline V gene are SQVTM and ANQGSEA. The CDR3 has 12 residues. V was shortened by 6 bases and J by 4 bases, with 10 bases between the two germline ends. The CDR3 loop is CSVASGGNTIYF. The CDR3 region has the DNA TGCAGCGTCGCATCAGGGGGAAACACCATATATTTT.

The V and J genes are TRBV7-9 and TRBJ2-7; 7 bases fit TRBD2. CDR3 length: 12 residues. Looked up from germline, CDR1 is SEHNR and CDR2 is FQNEAQ (reference sequence). Trimming at V came to 5 bases and at J to 6 bases, leaving 4 bases not matched to a gene. The CDR3 loop reads CASSPRGGEQYF. CDR3 DNA: TGTGCCAGCAGCCCCCGCGGGGGCGAGCAGTACTTC.

The chain combines TRBV9 with TRBJ2-1; 9 bases line up with TRBD2. The germline V gene encodes CDR1 SGDLS and CDR2 YYNGEE. V lost 3 bases and J lost 10; bases outside the gene matches: 17. This CDR3 is 17 amino acids long. CDR3: CASSALGKREAIREQFF. The CDR3 bases are TGTGCCAGCAGCGCCCTTGGGAAGCGGGAGGCCATAAGGGAGCAGTTCTTC.

As DNA, the CDR3 is TGTGCCAGCAGCCCCCCGGACAGGGATGAGCAGTTCTTC. Translating it yields CASSPPDRDEQFF. The chain carries TRBV3-1 (or the pseudogene TRBV3-2) and TRBJ2-1; TRBD1 matches 8 bases. V shed 4 bases, J shed 8 bases, and the junction held 4 bases outside the gene matches. CDR3 size: 13 residues. Germline V gene sequence: CDR1 LGHDT, CDR2 YNNKEL (reference sequence).

This rearrangement joins TRBV12-3 or TRBV12-4 to TRBJ1-1; 9 bases match TRBD1. The length of the CDR3 is 13 residues. Losses at the gene ends were 5 bases for V and 4 bases for J; bases not matched to a gene: 2. This CDR3 is CASSHRGPTEAFF. DNA of the CDR3: TGTGCCAGCAGTCACAGGGGGCCCACTGAAGCTTTCTTT.

The gene calls are TRBV28 and TRBJ1-5; D gene unclear. Between the trimmed V and J ends, which lost 3 bases and 11 bases, there was a span of 11 bases. The germline gives CDR1 MDHEN, CDR2 SYDVKM. The CDR3 length is 12 residues. Written as DNA, the CDR3 is TGTGCCAGCAGTTTCCCGGGCCCGGCCCAGCATTTT. It codes for CASSFPGPAQHF. Combining the CDR3 with reference TRBV28 and TRBJ1-5 gives the whole variable domain DVKVTQSSRYLVKRTGEKVFLECVQDMDHENMFWYRQDPGLGLRLIYFSYDVKMKEKGDIPEGYSVSREKKERFSLILESASTNQTSMYLCASSFPGPAQHFGDGTRLSIL.

The V call is TRBV5-1, the J call TRBJ2-5; D not certain. Per germline, CDR1 SGHRS and CDR2 YFSETQ. Trimming took 0 bases from V and 2 from J, leaving 8 bases between them. The CDR3 has 14 amino acids. CDR3 region: CASSLVSRQETQYF. DNA for the CDR3: TGCGCCAGCAGCTTGGTCTCGCGGCAAGAGACCCAGTACTTC.

V gene TRBV5-6 combines with J gene TRBJ2-7, with D perhaps TRBD2 (6 bases). The germline V gene encodes CDR1 SGHDT and CDR2 YYEEEE. The CDR3 totals 13 residues. V lost 4 bases, J lost 5 bases, and 13 bases lay in between. The CDR3: CASSPGLPHEQYF. The CDR3 bases are TGTGCCAGCAGCCCGGGACTCCCCCACGAGCAGTACTTC. Full variable domain (outside the CDR3, taken from reference TRBV5-6 and TRBJ2-7): DAGVTQSPTHLIKTRGQQVTLRCSPKSGHDTVSWYQQALGQGPQFIFQYYEEEERQRGNFPDRFSGHQFPNYSSELNVNALLLGDSALYLCASSPGLPHEQYFGPGTRLTVT.

The rearrangement uses TRBV7-9 and TRBJ2-7, with D maybe TRBD2 (6 bases). V was trimmed by 7 bases and J by 2 bases, leaving 15 bases between them. Germline CDR1 is SEHNR and CDR2 is FQNEAQ (reference sequence). The CDR3 length is 14 residues. CDR3 in amino acids: CASTPAGRAYEQYF. The CDR3 coding sequence is TGTGCCAGCACCCCAGCGGGCAGGGCCTACGAGCAGTACTTC.

V gene TRBV18 combines with J gene TRBJ1-2; 11 bases align to TRBD1. CDR3 length equals 16 residues. The V gene end was trimmed by 3 bases and the J gene end by 4 bases; junction bases not matched to a gene: 7. From germline, CDR1 is KGHSH and CDR2 LQKENI. The CDR3 bases are TGTGCCAGCTCACCTGACGGGACAGGGGGAAGCTATGGCTACACCTTC. Protein: CASSPDGTGGSYGYTF.

The rearrangement uses TRBV9 and TRBJ2-2, with 9 nucleotides matching TRBD1. Germline-derived CDR1 and CDR2 are SGDLS and YYNGEE. The CDR3 sequence is 16 residues long. Trimming cost V 2 bases and J 0 bases; bases outside gene matches: 2. DNA for the CDR3: TGTGCCAGCAGCGTCCGGACAGGGGCGAACACCGGGGAGCTGTTTTTT. It is translated as CASSVRTGANTGELFF.

The J gene is TRBJ1-1, the V gene TRBV30, with D hard to call. Germline lookup yields CDR1 GTSNPN and CDR2 SVGIG (reference sequence). Trimming stripped 5 bases from V and 2 bases from J, with 6 bases between. CDR3 length: 11 amino acids. The CDR3, as DNA: TGTGCCTGGGGCGAAAACACTGAAGCTTTCTTT. Its translation: CAWGENTEAFF.

The J gene is TRBJ1-4, the V gene TRBV18; a weak D match, TRBD1 (6 bases). From germline, CDR1 is KGHSH and CDR2 LQKENI. Trimming left V 3 bases short and J 5 bases short, with 10 bases between. The CDR3 length is 14 residues. CDR3 sequence reads: CASSPARGNEKLFF. CDR3 nucleotides: TGTGCCAGCTCACCTGCCAGGGGAAATGAAAAACTGTTTTTT.

The DNA of the CDR3 is TGTGCCAGCAGTTGGACAGCTAACACTGAAGCTTTCTTT. Its translation: CASSWTANTEAFF. The chain is built from TRBV25-1 and TRBJ1-1; maybe TRBD1 (6 bases). The V gene's germline CDR1 is MGHDK and CDR2 SYGVNS. This CDR3 spans 13 amino acids. Deletions cut 5 bases from V and 2 bases from J, with 9 bases between.

The genes are TRBV5-4 and TRBJ2-1; 10 nucleotides align to TRBD2. Germline assignment: CDR1 SGHNT and CDR2 YYREEE (reference sequence). The ends lost 8 bases at V and 16 bases at J; junction bases unmatched: 12. This CDR3 is 12 amino acids long. The chain's CDR3 is CASSRMTSGLFF. As DNA, the CDR3 is TGTGCCAGTAGCAGGATGACTAGCGGGTTATTCTTC.

This sequence joins TRBV29-1 and TRBJ2-1; D possibly corresponds to TRBD2 (7 bases). The CDR3 is made up of 12 amino acids. Germline assignment: CDR1 SQVTM and CDR2 ANQGSEA. Trimming removed 3 bases at V and 8 bases at J, with 11 bases between. In DNA form, the CDR3 reads TGCAGCGTTGACTTAGGGGGGGATGAGCAGTTCTTC. This translates into CSVDLGGDEQFF.

This sequence joins TRBV5-4 and TRBJ1-2; tentatively, D is TRBD1 (6 bases). The CDR3 loop spans 14 amino acids. The germline V and J ends were trimmed by 7 bases and 7 bases, with 20 bases remaining between them. The germline gives CDR1 SGHNT, CDR2 YYREEE (reference sequence). The CDR3: CASGWAGDSSGYTF. For the CDR3, the DNA is TGTGCCAGCGGCTGGGCAGGGGATAGTTCTGGCTACACCTTC.

The chain joins TRBV5-1 to TRBJ1-2, with D unresolved. The ends were cut back, 4 bases at V and 2 bases at J, with 12 bases in the middle. This CDR3 is 14 amino acids long. Looked up from germline, CDR1 is SGHRS and CDR2 is YFSETQ. CDR3 residues: CASSERVANYGYTF. The CDR3 coding sequence is TGCGCCAGCAGCGAAAGGGTTGCGAACTATGGCTACACCTTC.

In its sample, this clone was seen once. The chain joins TRBV5-1 to TRBJ2-3; 7 nucleotides agree with TRBD1. V gave up 4 bases and J gave up 2 bases; unmatched junction bases: 4. The CDR3 spans 14 residues. Germline CDR1 and CDR2: SGHRS and YFSETQ. CDR3 amino acids: CASSLGQATDTQYF. The CDR3 bases are TGCGCCAGCAGCCTCGGACAGGCCACAGATACGCAGTATTTT.

The V gene is TRBV15, the J gene TRBJ1-2, with D tentatively TRBD1 (6 bases). This CDR3 contains 15 residues. The germline gives CDR1 LNHNV, CDR2 YYDKDF (reference sequence). V shed 0 bases and J shed 4 bases, with 12 bases lying between them. CDR3: CATSRETGTSYGYTF. The CDR3 DNA follows: TGTGCCACCAGCAGAGAAACAGGGACGAGCTATGGCTACACCTTC. The full variable domain, with the rest looked up from reference TRBV15 and TRBJ1-2, is DAMVIQNPRYQVTQFGKPVTLSCSQTLNHNVMYWYQQKSSQAPKLLFHYYDKDFNNEADTPDNFQSRRPNTSFCFLDIRSPGLGDTAMYLCATSRETGTSYGYTFGSGTRLTVV.

In regard to this clone: At one boundary the junction diverges from the germline segment, which might be a read error. The V and J genes are TRBV13 and TRBJ2-7; D uncertain. This CDR3 has 14 amino acids. Germline CDR1 PRHDT, CDR2 FYEKMQ (reference sequence). CDR3 sequence reads: CASSLGIFSHEQYF. In DNA form, the CDR3 reads TGTGCCAGCAGCCTGGGTATATTCTCCCACGAGCAGTACTTC.

The gene calls are TRBV28 and TRBJ2-1; 8 bases map to TRBD1. Trimming took 5 bases from V and 8 from J; bases not matched to a gene: 11. The germline V gene has CDR1 MDHEN and CDR2 SYDVKM. This CDR3 is 15 amino acids long. CDR3 bases: TGTGCCAGCAGTCCCTCAGGGGGCATATACGATGAGCAGTTCTTC. Translated: CASSPSGGIYDEQFF.

The gene calls are TRBV4-1 and TRBJ2-7; either TRBD1 or TRBD2 may fit D (5 bases each). The CDR3 length is 16 residues. Trimming pared 3 bases from V and 3 bases from J, leaving 18 bases between. Germline V gene sequence: CDR1 MGHRA, CDR2 YSYEKL. The CDR3 sequence: CASSHLGRDRHYEQYF. The CDR3 nucleotides read TGCGCCAGCAGCCACTTAGGCCGGGACCGACACTACGAGCAGTACTTC.

The V and J genes are TRBV29-1 and TRBJ2-7, with a possible D match to TRBD1 (6 bases). V lost 0 bases and J lost 3, with 9 bases in between. CDR3 size: 13 residues. Germline V gene sequence: CDR1 SQVTM, CDR2 ANQGSEA. This CDR3 reads CSVEDRQDYEQYF. CDR3 DNA sequence: TGCAGCGTTGAAGATCGACAGGACTACGAGCAGTACTTC.

This chain uses TRBV28 with TRBJ2-5; TRBD1 might be the D (6 bases). CDR3 size: 17 residues. From germline, CDR1 is MDHEN and CDR2 SYDVKM. V shed 2 bases and J shed 4 bases, with 20 bases lying between them. The CDR3 region is CASSLHRDRPTGETQYF. CDR3 coding DNA: TGTGCCAGCAGTTTACACCGAGACAGGCCTACCGGAGAGACCCAGTACTTC.

J is TRBJ2-2 and V is TRBV19; TRBD1 matches 9 bases. This CDR3 region has 19 residues. The V gene's germline CDR1 is LNHDA and CDR2 SQIVND (reference sequence). The V and J ends lost 6 bases and 1 base, in that order; junction bases with no gene match: 15. DNA for the CDR3: TGTGCCAGTAGGACGGACAGGGGCGAAGAGCGGGGGAACACCGGGGAGCTGTTTTTT. Translating it yields CASRTDRGEERGNTGELFF.

CDR3 nucleotides: TGCGCCAGCTCCGCGGGGAACCAAGAGACCCAGTACTTC. It is translated as CASSAGNQETQYF. The chain recombines TRBV5-1 with TRBJ2-5, with D possibly TRBD2 on 6 matching bases. V shed 7 bases and J shed 0 bases, with 10 bases lying between them. The CDR3 is made up of 13 amino acids. Germline V gives CDR1 SGHRS, CDR2 YFSETQ.